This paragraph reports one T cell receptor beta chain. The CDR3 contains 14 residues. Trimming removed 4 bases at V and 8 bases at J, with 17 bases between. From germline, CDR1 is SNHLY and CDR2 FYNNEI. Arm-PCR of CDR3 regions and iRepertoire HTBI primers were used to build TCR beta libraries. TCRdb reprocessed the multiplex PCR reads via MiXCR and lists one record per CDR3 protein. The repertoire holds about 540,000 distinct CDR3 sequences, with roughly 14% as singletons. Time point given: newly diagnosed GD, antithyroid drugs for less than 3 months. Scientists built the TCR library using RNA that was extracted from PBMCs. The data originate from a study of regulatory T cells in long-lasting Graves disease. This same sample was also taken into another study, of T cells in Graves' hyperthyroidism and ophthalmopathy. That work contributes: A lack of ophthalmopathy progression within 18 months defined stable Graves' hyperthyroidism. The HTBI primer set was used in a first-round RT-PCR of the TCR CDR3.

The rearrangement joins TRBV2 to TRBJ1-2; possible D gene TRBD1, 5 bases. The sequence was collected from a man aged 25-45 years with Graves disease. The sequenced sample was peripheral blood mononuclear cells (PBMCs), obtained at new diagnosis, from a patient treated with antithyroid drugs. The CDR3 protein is CASSGLGGVGGYTF. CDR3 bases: TGTGCCAGCAGTGGACTGGGAGGGGTTGGGGGCTACACCTTC.